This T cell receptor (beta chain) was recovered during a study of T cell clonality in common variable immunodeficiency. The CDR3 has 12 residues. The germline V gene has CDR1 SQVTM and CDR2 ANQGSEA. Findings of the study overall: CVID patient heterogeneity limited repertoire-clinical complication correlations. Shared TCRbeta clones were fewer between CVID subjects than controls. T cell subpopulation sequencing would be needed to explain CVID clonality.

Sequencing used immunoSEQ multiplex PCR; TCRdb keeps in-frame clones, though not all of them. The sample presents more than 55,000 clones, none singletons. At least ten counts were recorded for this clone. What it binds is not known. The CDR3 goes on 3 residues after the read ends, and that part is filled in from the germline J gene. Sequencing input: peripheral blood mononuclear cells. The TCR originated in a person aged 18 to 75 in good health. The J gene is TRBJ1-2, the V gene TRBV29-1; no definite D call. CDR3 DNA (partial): TGCAGCGTTGAAGGGGTCGGGGAAGGC. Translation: CSVEGVGEG. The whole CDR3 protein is CSVEGVGEGYTF.